These 19 T cell receptor beta chains were sequenced from one sample in a study of shared clonotypes between healthy human individuals. Profiled with immunoSEQ multiplex PCR; TCRdb holds only in-frame clones, not every one. The table lists a few million clones, approximately 93% of them singletons. Source material: naive CD4+ T cells from PBMCs. Documented subset: CD45RA+ positively selected. The receptors were sampled from a man aged 18 to 30 in good health. Some clones in this sample may be carry-over from other donors' samples.

The chain employs TRBV11-3 and TRBJ2-7; D is tentatively TRBD1 or TRBD2 (5 bases each). From germline, CDR1 is SGHNT and CDR2 YENEEA. With 4 bases removed from V and 2 bases from J, the gap between germline ends came to 15 bases. CDR3 size: 15 residues. CDR3 protein: CASSSGTDKAYEQYF. The CDR3 DNA reads as TGTGCCAGCAGCTCAGGGACGGACAAGGCCTACGAGCAGTACTTC.

The chain carries TRBV5-1 and TRBJ2-1, with 7 bases fitting TRBD1. Germline lookup yields CDR1 SGHRS and CDR2 YFSETQ. Trimming took 4 bases from V and 8 from J; bases not matched to a gene: 15. CDR3 length: 16 amino acids. CDR3 DNA sequence: TGCGCCAGCAGCCCAGGACAGGCCGGGATTAGCGATGAGCAGTTCTTC. Its translation: CASSPGQAGISDEQFF.

Of note for this clone: In the same sample, other DNA sequences code for this CDR3. The chain carries TRBV9 and TRBJ1-1, with D perhaps matching TRBD1 (5 bases). The V gene lost 0 bases and the J gene lost 0 bases, with 9 bases spanning the gap. This CDR3 comprises 15 residues. CDR1 and CDR2 from the germline V gene are SGDLS and YYNGEE. The DNA for the CDR3 is TGTGCCAGCAGCGTAGGTGGGGCCCTGAACACTGAAGCTTTCTTT. This sequence encodes CASSVGGALNTEAFF.

This clone was seen just once. V is TRBV6-5 and J is TRBJ1-1; possible D gene TRBD1, 6 bases. Germline-derived CDR1 and CDR2 are MNHEY and SVGAGI. The V and J ends lost 10 bases and 1 base respectively, with 16 bases between them. This CDR3 region has 14 residues. The CDR3 region is CATGKDSRNTEAFF. The CDR3 DNA sequence: TGTGCCACCGGAAAGGACAGTCGGAACACTGAAGCTTTCTTT.

This clone is a singleton in its sample. This chain connects TRBV28 to TRBJ2-4; D is ambiguous. Germline CDR1 and CDR2: MDHEN and SYDVKM. With 5 bases removed from V and 8 bases from J, the gap between germline ends came to 4 bases. The CDR3 contains 10 residues. The CDR3 coding sequence is TGTGCCAGCAGTCGAGACATTCAGTACTTC. It codes for CASSRDIQYF.

The rearrangement links TRBV12-5 to TRBJ2-2; TRBD1 or TRBD2 may be the D gene (5 bases each). This CDR3 has 18 amino acids. Germline V gene data show CDR1 as LGHNT and CDR2 as FRNRAP. Deletions cut 0 bases from V and 5 bases from J, with 19 bases between. The CDR3 DNA reads as TGTGCTAGTGGTTTGGTTCGGGAACGGGACGGCCGAACCGGGGAGCTGTTTTTT. It yields the protein CASGLVRERDGRTGELFF.

V gene TRBV7-6 combines with J gene TRBJ2-7, with 7 bases identical to TRBD1. This CDR3 region has 14 residues. V lost 1 base, J lost 3 bases, and 3 bases stayed unmatched. Germline V CDR1 and CDR2: SGHVS, FNYEAQ. The CDR3 sequence: CASSLEQGFYEQYF. The CDR3 DNA sequence: TGTGCCAGCAGCTTAGAACAGGGGTTCTACGAGCAGTACTTC.

This clone was recorded once. The chain carries TRBV28 and TRBJ1-4; D perhaps matches TRBD1 (5 bases). This CDR3 spans 16 amino acids. Trimming left V 5 bases short and J 4 bases short, with 17 bases between. Per the germline V gene, CDR1 is MDHEN and CDR2 is SYDVKM. CDR3: CASSKRTAGYNEKLFF. The CDR3 nucleotides read TGTGCCAGCAGTAAGCGGACCGCAGGGTATAATGAAAAACTGTTTTTT.

This clone appeared once. This chain uses TRBV27 with TRBJ1-5; tentative D call: TRBD1 (6 bases). The CDR3 covers 16 residues. The germline V gene has CDR1 MNHEY and CDR2 SMNVEV (reference sequence). V was cut by 6 bases and J by 8 bases, with 23 bases left in between. In DNA form, the CDR3 reads TGTGCCAGCAGCCGAGTCCCGTCGGGGGGCGTTGAGCCCCAGCATTTT. This codes for CASSRVPSGGVEPQHF.

V and J are TRBV5-1 and TRBJ1-4; D may be TRBD1 (5 bases). Germline V gives CDR1 SGHRS, CDR2 YFSETQ. This CDR3 has 16 amino acids. Trimming removed 5 bases from V and 2 bases from J, with 16 bases in between. The DNA of the CDR3 is TGCGCCAGCAGACCAGAAGCAGGGCGTACTAATGAAAAACTGTTTTTT. As protein: CASRPEAGRTNEKLFF.

This chain uses TRBV25-1 with TRBJ1-4; no definite D call. The CDR3 spans 16 residues. Germline assignment: CDR1 MGHDK and CDR2 SYGVNS. The V gene lost 3 bases and the J gene lost 2 bases, with 13 bases spanning the gap. For the CDR3, the DNA is TGTGCCAGCAGTGAGTGGGGAGGGAGGACTAATGAAAAACTGTTTTTT. It yields the protein CASSEWGGRTNEKLFF.

This clone was seen only once. CDR3 DNA: TGTGCCATCAGTGGACTAGCGGGAGGCTCCTACGAGCAGTACTTC. As protein: CAISGLAGGSYEQYF. This chain joins TRBV10-3 and TRBJ2-7, with 13 bases fitting TRBD2. V shed 4 bases, J shed 0 bases, and the junction held 0 bases outside the gene matches. The CDR3 consists of 15 residues. The germline V gene encodes CDR1 ENHRY and CDR2 SYGVKD.

Remarks on this clone: The same CDR3 also results from other DNA sequences found in this sample. The chain uses TRBV9 and TRBJ2-7, with a weak D call TRBD2 (6 bases). Trimming cost V 0 bases and J 2 bases, with 9 bases left between them. The CDR3 totals 14 residues. Per germline, CDR1 SGDLS and CDR2 YYNGEE. CDR3 region: CASSVAGAAYEQYF. The DNA for the CDR3 is TGTGCCAGCAGCGTAGCGGGAGCGGCCTACGAGCAGTACTTC.

The chain is built from TRBV6-1 and TRBJ2-7; 11 bases line up with TRBD2. The CDR3 is made up of 14 amino acids. CDR1 and CDR2 (germline): MNHNS, SASEGT. Trimming cost V 8 bases and J 0 bases; bases outside gene matches: 3. This CDR3 reads CASVAGGNSYEQYF. DNA of the CDR3: TGTGCCAGCGTAGCGGGAGGGAACTCCTACGAGCAGTACTTC.

The chain has TRBV4-3 and TRBJ1-4; D is possibly TRBD1 (5 bases). Trimming took 2 bases from V and 7 from J, leaving 14 bases between them. Looked up from germline, CDR1 is LGHNA and CDR2 is YSLEER. The CDR3 length is 15 residues. For the CDR3, the DNA is TGCGCCAGCAGCCAAAACGGGGCAGGTTTTGAAAAACTGTTTTTT. This translates into CASSQNGAGFEKLFF.

V is TRBV5-1 and J is TRBJ2-1; the D gene is possibly TRBD2 (5 bases). With 1 base removed from V and 6 bases from J, the gap between germline ends came to 17 bases. CDR3 size: 16 residues. From germline, CDR1 is SGHRS and CDR2 YFSETQ. CDR3 bases: TGCGCCAGCAGCTTGCTAGGTGACTATCTGGTCAATGAGCAGTTCTTC. It translates to CASSLLGDYLVNEQFF. The full variable domain, rest sourced from reference TRBV5-1 and TRBJ2-1, is KAGVTQTPRYLIKTRGQQVTLSCSPISGHRSVSWYQQTPGQGLQFLFEYFSETQRNKGNFPGRFSGRQFSNSRSEMNVSTLELGDSALYLCASSLLGDYLVNEQFFGPGTRLTVL.

The V call is TRBV14, the J call TRBJ1-1; the D is unclear. The CDR3 contains 13 residues. V was shortened by 8 bases and J by 0 bases, with 10 bases between the two germline ends. CDR1 and CDR2 from the germline V gene are SGHDN and FVKESK. This CDR3 reads CASRSGLNTEAFF. CDR3 nucleotide sequence: TGTGCCAGCCGGTCTGGGTTGAACACTGAAGCTTTCTTT.

The rearrangement links TRBV5-1 to TRBJ1-2, with a tentative D call TRBD1 (5 bases). Trimming took off 4 bases at V and 0 bases at J, with 7 bases between the two ends. This CDR3 is 13 amino acids long. Germline lookup yields CDR1 SGHRS and CDR2 YFSETQ. The CDR3 region has the DNA TGCGCCAGCAGCGGGGGAGCTAACTATGGCTACACCTTC. It translates to CASSGGANYGYTF.

This sequence joins TRBV7-3 and TRBJ2-3; 12 nucleotides match TRBD1. This CDR3 has 16 residues. The trim removed 2 bases at V and 2 bases at J, leaving 2 bases unmatched. Germline V gene data show CDR1 as SGHTA and CDR2 as FQGTGA. The CDR3 coding sequence is TGTGCCAGCAGCTTAGGGACAGGGGGCCCCACAGATACGCAGTATTTT. It encodes CASSLGTGGPTDTQYF.